The 9 T cell receptor beta chains below all came from one sample that was sequenced in a study of OX40 agonist ivuxolimab in advanced cancers. Sequencing was performed with immunoSEQ multiplex PCR; in TCRdb, only in-frame clones are kept and a portion is missing. The table has around 35,000 clones, about 81% seen once. Sequenced material: CD4+ or CD8+ T cells sorted from blood, taken in a trial of the OX40 agonist ivuxolimab. These receptors were collected from an adult with an advanced solid tumor such as melanoma, head and neck, liver or kidney cancer.

This sequence joins TRBV6-6 and TRBJ2-1; perhaps TRBD2 as D (5 bases). The CDR3 spans 16 residues. V dropped 6 bases and J dropped 8 bases, with 23 bases sitting between them. The germline CDR1 and CDR2 sequences are MNHNY and SVGAGI (reference sequence). The CDR3 loop is CASSPIISGATDEQFF. For the CDR3, the DNA is TGTGCCAGCAGCCCGATTATCAGCGGCGCCACTGATGAGCAGTTCTTC.

The chain recombines TRBV30 with TRBJ1-1; no firm D call. The CDR3 is 13 amino acids. The V and J ends lost 0 bases and 2 bases respectively, with 7 bases between them. Germline loops: CDR1 GTSNPN, CDR2 SVGIG (reference sequence). In DNA, the CDR3 is TGTGCCTGGAGTGTTTCGGAAAACACTGAAGCTTTCTTT. Its translation is CAWSVSENTEAFF.

This clone was seen more than once but under ten times. The chain couples TRBV9 to TRBJ1-1; 9 bases are a match to TRBD1. V was pared by 3 bases and J by 7 bases, with 4 bases of the junction left unmatched. The CDR3 totals 13 residues. Germline assignment: CDR1 SGDLS and CDR2 YYNGEE. DNA of the CDR3: TGTGCCAGCAGCGCACAGGGGGCCTATGAAGCTTTCTTT. Amino acid sequence: CASSAQGAYEAFF.

The rearrangement uses TRBV7-2 and TRBJ2-2, with D maybe TRBD1 (5 bases). V lost 2 bases, J lost 0 bases, and 10 bases lay in between. The CDR3 is 16 amino acids. In germline, CDR1 is SGHTA, CDR2 FQGNSA. The CDR3 DNA sequence: TGTGCCAGCAGCTTATTTAGGGGCCCGAACACCGGGGAGCTGTTTTTT. Encoded protein: CASSLFRGPNTGELFF. The full variable domain, completed using reference TRBV7-2 and TRBJ2-2, is GAGVSQSPSNKVTEKGKDVELRCDPISGHTALYWYRQSLGQGLEFLIYFQGNSAPDKSGLPSDRFSAERTGGSVSTLTIQRTQQEDSAVYLCASSLFRGPNTGELFFGEGSRLTVL.

CDR3 bases: TGTGCCAGCAGTTCGAGACCGGGATCGGGGGGCTACACCTTC. The encoded protein is CASSSRPGSGGYTF. This chain connects TRBV5-6 to TRBJ1-2, with D unresolved. V lost 5 bases and J lost 8, with 19 bases in between. Germline CDR1 and CDR2: SGHDT and YYEEEE. The CDR3 covers 14 residues.

The V and J genes are TRBV11-1 and TRBJ2-1, with D possibly being TRBD1 or TRBD2 (5 bases each). The CDR3 has 16 amino acids. Germline V gene sequence: CDR1 SGHAT, CDR2 FQDESV (reference sequence). The germline V and J ends were trimmed by 5 bases and 0 bases, with 14 bases remaining between them. The CDR3 DNA follows: TGTGCCAGCAGCCCTCCCGGGGCCGCCTCCTACAATGAGCAGTTCTTC. It translates to CASSPPGAASYNEQFF.

The chain combines TRBV5-1 with TRBJ1-6; 9 nucleotides agree with TRBD1. The CDR3 is 16 residues long. V gave up 2 bases and J gave up 7 bases; unmatched junction bases: 7. The germline V gene has CDR1 SGHRS and CDR2 YFSETQ. The CDR3 loop is CASSLMGQGGNSPLHF. The CDR3 nucleotides read TGCGCCAGCAGCTTAATGGGACAGGGAGGGAATTCACCCCTCCACTTT.

Notes on this clone: The same CDR3 is also encoded by other DNA sequences in this sample. This rearrangement joins TRBV27 to TRBJ1-5, with D perhaps TRBD1 (5 bases). Looked up from germline, CDR1 is MNHEY and CDR2 is SMNVEV (reference sequence). V shed 8 bases and J shed 7 bases, with 15 bases lying between them. The CDR3 consists of 13 residues. CDR3 protein: CASSIAGGQPQHF. CDR3 coding DNA: TGTGCCAGCTCCATCGCGGGGGGACAGCCCCAGCATTTT.

Here the CDR3 DNA reads TGTGCCTGGTTTCAGGGGGCTGGAAACACCATATATTTT. Translated: CAWFQGAGNTIYF. This chain joins TRBV30 and TRBJ1-3; TRBD1 agrees at 7 bases. J gave up 2 bases and V 5 bases, and 3 bases lay outside the gene matches. The CDR3 consists of 13 residues. Germline assignment: CDR1 GTSNPN and CDR2 SVGIG (reference sequence).